This T cell receptor (beta chain) was profiled in a study of vaccination effects on CD4 cells after COVID-19. Study details: The study obtained samples from a couple of convalescent patients 16 days and one week before vaccination. Study-wide results and caveats: New vaccine-induced clones made up most post-vaccine spike-reactive clones in convalescents.

Before sequencing, viral peptide pools were used by the ViraFEST assay to expand antigen-specific CD4+ T cells. CD4+ T cells were isolated after 10 days of culture. The infection with SARS-CoV-2 (confirmed by PCR) occurred in this person between March and December 2020. Researchers reported culturing 2 million or so PBMC in each well, adding approximately 9.4 IU/ml IL-2 and roughly 10 ug/ml peptides. Negative control culture was done with an HIV-1 Nef peptide pool. The CDR3 covers 14 residues. Trimming cost V 6 bases and J 6 bases, with 15 bases left between them. CDR1 is MNHNY and CDR2 is SVGAGI in the germline V gene (reference sequence). TCRdb keeps only in-frame clones here, not all; method: immunoSEQ multiplex PCR. The sample has approximately 70,000 clones; about 69% are singletons. Notes on this clone: Its target is unknown.

The source was CD4+ T cells from PBMCs cultured with HIV peptides, collected before COVID-19 vaccination. Sample subset: HIV-1 Nef peptide pool negative control/reference culture. The chain is built from TRBV6-6 and TRBJ2-1; D uncertain. This clonotype was sampled from a human donor who had a prior SARS-CoV-2 infection. Here the CDR3 reads CASRNDGQSNEQFF. CDR3 coding DNA: TGTGCCAGCAGAAACGACGGTCAATCCAATGAGCAGTTCTTC.